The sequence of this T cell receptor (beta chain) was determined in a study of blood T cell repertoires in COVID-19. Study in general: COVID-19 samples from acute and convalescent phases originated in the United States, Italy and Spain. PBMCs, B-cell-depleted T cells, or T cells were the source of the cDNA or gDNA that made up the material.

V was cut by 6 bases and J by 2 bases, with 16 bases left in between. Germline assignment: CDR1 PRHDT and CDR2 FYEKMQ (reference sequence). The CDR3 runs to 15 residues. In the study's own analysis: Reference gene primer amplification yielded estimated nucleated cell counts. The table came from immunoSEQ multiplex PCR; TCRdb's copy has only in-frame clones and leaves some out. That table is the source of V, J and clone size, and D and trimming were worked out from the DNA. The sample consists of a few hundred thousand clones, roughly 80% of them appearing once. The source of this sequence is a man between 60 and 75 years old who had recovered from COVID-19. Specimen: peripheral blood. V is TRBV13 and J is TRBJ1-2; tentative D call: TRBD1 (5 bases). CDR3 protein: CASSFRELKNYGYTF. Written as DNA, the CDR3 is TGTGCCAGCAGTTTCAGGGAATTAAAAAACTATGGCTACACCTTC.